What follows is one TCR beta chain and its context. Antigen specificity is unknown. This sequence may be a read error, since a much larger clone differs from it by one base. The sample belongs to a study of T cells in Graves' hyperthyroidism and ophthalmopathy. Trimming pared 3 bases from V and 11 bases from J, leaving 16 bases between. The CDR3 runs to 13 residues. Germline CDR1 reads GTSNPN; CDR2 reads SVGIG (reference sequence). Overall study findings and caveats: The model's output predicted ophthalmopathy at a median of 6.5 months prior to onset. Patients with ophthalmopathy were separated from those with stable hyperthyroidism by a 13 V-J model.

Participants, patients aged 18 to 65, had newly diagnosed hyperthyroidism with a duration under 2 months. It was at first hyperthyroidism diagnosis, before any ophthalmopathy symptoms, that the blood sample was taken. Researchers amplified the TCR beta CDR3 regions from RNA transcripts. The HTBI primer set drove a first-round RT-PCR of the TCR CDR3. TCRdb re-analysed the multiplex PCR reads in MiXCR, keeping a single row per CDR3 protein. The sample lists some 350,000 distinct CDR3 sequences, less than 20% seen once, with about a quarter in the top ten. The TCR sequence derives from a woman aged 18-30 years with Graves' hyperthyroidism that later progressed to Graves' ophthalmopathy. The sequencing sample was made of blood. The chain is built from TRBV30 and TRBJ1-4; D not certain. The CDR3 is CAWSGGRLDKLFF. The CDR3 region has the DNA TGTGCCTGGAGCGGAGGCCGCCTCGATAAACTGTTTTTT.